The source of this T cell receptor (beta chain) is a study of CD8+CD57+ T cells in acquired aplastic anemia listed by TCRdb under 2018. With respect to the entire study: Extracted DNA from sorted CD4+ and CD8+ cells averaged 3.2 ug, ranging from roughly 0.17 to 27.4 ug. Healthy donor samples averaged about 9.8 million reads for CD4+ and around 12 million for CD8+ cells.

Looking up the germline V gene (reference sequence) yields CDR1 SGHNT and CDR2 YYREEE. V and J lose 6 bases and 0 bases, and a span of 11 bases separates them. From cysteine to phenylalanine, the CDR3 is 14 amino acids long. Kept here is only the CDR3 DNA, which spans 42 bases and is read in frame from base 1. With respect to this clonotype: Its antigen is currently not known. Per-base quality was not reported, and no clone a single base away is much larger than it.

TCR beta VDJ combination and CDR3 sequence profiling used genomic DNA as the template. TCR repertoire sequencing was run on an Illumina HiSeq 2000. Per the source publication's procedure: Repertoire assessment relied on Simpson's diversity index, CDR3 size and DJ length profiles, and TRBV/TRBJ rearrangement plots. The most abundant DNA sequence in the deep sequencing data was taken as the immunodominant clone. CDR3 amino acid sequences were screened for sharing across subjects and compared with published repertoires and the VDJdb database. Clones were called with MiXCR by TCRdb after fastp trimmed the public reads at Q25, and only in-frame beta chains were retained. CDR3 protein sequences are deduplicated, and each keeps its most common genes and DNA. The V and J calls were not made by the authors but by TCRdb's processing. This sample lists 150,000 to 200,000 distinct CDR3 sequences; approximately 44% were detected once. The ten largest clones take up 0.9% to 1.2% of the sample.

In the study, sorted CD4+ and CD8+ blood T cells from patients with severe aplastic anemia and from healthy subjects underwent deep sequencing of TCR repertoires. Ficoll-Paque density gradient centrifugation was used to isolate peripheral blood mononuclear cells. CD4+ and CD8+ T cells were sorted by FACS or magnetic beads before DNA extraction. Broader findings and caveats from the paper: CD8+ Simpson's diversity did not differ significantly between patients and healthy controls (P=0.060). Although under 35 CD8+ CDR3 sequences were shared by patients and controls, these sequences appeared highly expressed in patients and within the immunodominant clones of patients.

Input material: sorted CD4+, CD8+, or CD8+CD57+ T cells (not recorded which) from PBMCs. The V and J genes are TRBV5-4 and TRBJ2-3; a tentative D call is TRBD2 (6 bases match). The source is a human donor in good health. DNA sequence: TGTGCCAGCATCCTGGAGGGGAGCACAGATACGCAGTATTTT. It specifies CASILEGSTDTQYF.